Listed below are T cell receptor beta chains from one sample, sequenced in a study of T cell repertoires in cytomegalovirus infection. The antigens these receptors bind are not known. A single record per CDR3 protein comes from TCRdb applying MiXCR to the reads. The sample lists around 540,000 distinct CDR3 sequences; 30% to 40% were seen once. Specimen: cultured PBMCs, collected from culture after CMV antigen stimulation. Receptor source: a human donor in good health (CMV status not recorded). Some clones in this sample may be carry-over from other donors' samples. Each CDR3 is given with its conserved first and last residue. D genes are given only for firm matches. The size field is filled for only some rows; it gives once, few, many or a size class.

clone_size	j_call	d_call	v_call	cdr3_aa	cdr3_nt
few	TRBJ2-1	TRBD2	TRBV12-5	CASGLRAGANEQFF	TGTGCTAGTGGTTTGCGTGCGGGAGCCAATGAGCAGTTCTTC
few	TRBJ2-5	.	TRBV4-1	CASSQDLDPIETQYF	TGCGCCAGCAGCCAAGATTTAGACCCGATAGAGACCCAGTACTTC
.	TRBJ1-6	.	TRBV10-2	CASRDLGRSSYNSPLHF	TGCGCCAGCAGGGATTTGGGACGGAGCTCCTATAATTCACCCCTCCACTTT
.	TRBJ2-5	.	TRBV7-9	CASSPDLIQYF	TGTGCCAGCAGCCCAGATCTGATCCAGTACTTC
many	TRBJ1-2	.	TRBV7-8	CASRPPGTNNYGYTF	TGTGCCAGCAGACCTCCTGGGACGAATAACTATGGCTACACCTTC
.	TRBJ2-6	.	TRBV11-2	CASSPWTTSGANVLTF	TGTGCCAGCAGCCCCTGGACTACCTCTGGGGCCAACGTCCTGACTTTC
.	TRBJ2-7	TRBD2	TRBV4-3	CASSQGPSGSNYEQYF	TGCGCCAGCAGCCAAGGCCCTAGCGGGTCAAACTACGAGCAGTACTTC
.	TRBJ2-7	.	TRBV7-2	CASSSDDYEQYF	TGTGCCAGCAGCTCCGACGACTACGAGCAGTACTTC
many	TRBJ2-1	.	TRBV7-2	CASSLRYRASYNEQFF	TGTGCCAGCAGCCTCAGGTACCGCGCCTCCTACAATGAGCAGTTCTTC
few	TRBJ2-2	.	TRBV29-1	CSVEKGGGPGELFF	TGCAGCGTTGAAAAAGGGGGGGGCCCCGGGGAGCTGTTTTTT
.	TRBJ2-1	TRBD2	TRBV5-6	CASSSERENNEQFF	TGTGCCAGCAGCTCCGAGCGGGAGAACAATGAGCAGTTCTTC
many	TRBJ2-1	TRBD2	TRBV7-2	CASRKPGLALSEQFF	TGTGCCAGCAGGAAGCCGGGACTAGCGCTTTCTGAGCAGTTCTTC
few	TRBJ1-2	TRBD1	TRBV18	CASSQSGDRGDGYTF	TGTGCCAGCTCACAAAGCGGGGACAGGGGAGATGGCTACACCTTC
few	TRBJ2-1	.	TRBV11-3	CASSPRHADNEQFF	TGTGCCAGCAGCCCTCGTCACGCAGACAATGAGCAGTTCTTC
.	TRBJ1-1	TRBD1	TRBV25-1	CASSDWDRGNTEAFF	TGTGCCAGCAGTGACTGGGACAGAGGAAACACTGAAGCTTTCTTT
.	TRBJ1-2	TRBD1	TRBV25-1	CASSPLGQGIGGYTF	TGTGCCAGCTCTCCTTTGGGACAGGGGATTGGTGGCTACACCTTC
.	TRBJ1-5	.	TRBV10-3	CATNKEANQPQHF	TGTGCCACTAACAAGGAAGCCAATCAGCCCCAGCATTTT
.	TRBJ2-3	TRBD2	TRBV6-1	CASTRTSGGFSDTQYF	TGTGCCAGCACTAGGACTAGCGGCGGATTCTCAGATACGCAGTATTTT
.	TRBJ2-5	TRBD2	TRBV19	CASTTSGRASETQYF	TGTGCCAGTACCACTAGCGGGAGGGCCAGCGAGACCCAGTACTTC
once	TRBJ2-1	TRBD2	TRBV4-3	CASSQEPSGDNEQFF	TGCGCCAGCAGCCAAGAACCTAGCGGGGATAATGAGCAGTTCTTC
.	TRBJ2-4	.	TRBV7-2	CASSLDDNIQYF	TGTGCCAGCAGCTTAGACGATAACATTCAGTACTTC
.	TRBJ2-5	.	TRBV12-3/TRBV12-4	CASRVGSGETQYF	TGTGCCAGCAGGGTAGGGTCGGGTGAGACCCAGTACTTC
.	TRBJ2-1	TRBD2	TRBV7-2	CASSLMGLADHEQFF	TGTGCCAGCAGCTTAATGGGTCTAGCGGACCATGAGCAGTTCTTC
many	TRBJ2-1	TRBD2	TRBV4-3	CASSQDVAGGCFF	TGCGCCAGCAGCCAAGATGTAGCGGGAGGTTGTTTCTTC
few	TRBJ2-3	TRBD2	TRBV6-2/TRBV6-3	CASTYSGRAQDTQYF	TGTGCCAGCACCTATAGCGGGAGGGCCCAAGATACGCAGTATTTT
.	TRBJ2-3	.	TRBV5-1	CASSREDSSTDTQYF	TGCGCCAGCAGCCGGGAGGACAGCAGCACAGATACGCAGTATTTT
few	TRBJ2-2	TRBD2	TRBV7-3	CASSISGRAFGELFF	TGTGCCAGCAGCATTAGCGGGAGGGCCTTCGGGGAGCTGTTTTTT
.	TRBJ1-3	TRBD1	TRBV2	CASSKTGTGRGNTIYF	TGTGCCAGCAGCAAAACCGGGACAGGGCGGGGAAACACCATATATTTT
.	TRBJ2-1	.	TRBV12-3/TRBV12-4	CASKSQNKYNEQFF	TGTGCCAGCAAATCACAGAATAAGTACAATGAGCAGTTCTTC
few	TRBJ1-2	.	TRBV10-3	CAISESGIGYGYTF	TGTGCCATCAGTGAGTCGGGCATCGGCTATGGCTACACCTTC
.	TRBJ2-5	.	TRBV19	CASKGREPETQYF	TGTGCCAGTAAAGGTCGGGAGCCAGAGACCCAGTACTTC
few	TRBJ2-1	.	TRBV4-1	CASSQASSGYFVQFF	TGCGCCAGCAGCCAAGCATCGAGCGGGTATTTTGTGCAGTTCTTC
.	TRBJ2-7	TRBD2	TRBV7-2	CASSPRTGTSGLQYF	TGTGCCAGCAGCCCCCGAACCGGGACTAGCGGGTTACAGTACTTC
.	TRBJ2-3	.	TRBV7-2	CASARGHPSTDTQYF	TGTGCCAGCGCCAGGGGTCACCCTAGCACAGATACGCAGTATTTT
.	TRBJ2-1	.	TRBV5-3	CASSSRGEGWEQFF	TGTGCCAGCAGCTCCAGGGGTGAGGGATGGGAGCAGTTCTTT
.	TRBJ2-1	TRBD2	TRBV7-9	CASSLPKGLAGGSSYNEQLF	TGTGCCAGCAGCTTACCCAAGGGACTAGCGGGGGGGAGCTCCTACAATGAGCAGTTATTC
.	TRBJ2-3	TRBD2	TRBV7-2	CASSFLAGGVYTQYF	TGTGCCAGCAGCTTCCTAGCGGGAGGGGTGTATACGCAGTATTTT
.	TRBJ2-7	TRBD1	TRBV20-1	CSARSTPGQSTLEQYF	TGCAGTGCTAGATCCACCCCGGGACAGTCAACCCTGGAGCAGTACTTC
.	TRBJ2-2	.	TRBV7-2	CASSLGLGRLTGELFF	TGTGCCAGCAGCTTAGGACTTGGGCGGCTGACCGGGGAGCTGTTTTTT
many	TRBJ2-1	.	TRBV7-2	CASSQLTSTVHNEQFF	TGTGCCAGCAGCCAACTCACTAGCACGGTACACAATGAGCAGTTCTTC
.	TRBJ2-5	.	TRBV12-3/TRBV12-4	CASSFVGPEQETQYF	TGTGCCAGCAGTTTCGTCGGACCAGAACAAGAGACCCAGTACTTC
.	TRBJ2-2	TRBD1	TRBV11-2	CASRTGARRNTGELFF	TGTGCCAGCAGGACAGGGGCTCGACGGAACACCGGGGAGCTGTTTTTT
.	TRBJ2-2	TRBD2	TRBV4-3	CASSLRLARELFF	TGCGCCAGCAGCCTTCGACTAGCCCGGGAGCTGTTTTTT
.	TRBJ1-5	.	TRBV4-2	CASSHQGRDQPQHF	TGTGCCAGCAGCCATCAGGGGCGCGATCAGCCCCAGCATTTT
.	TRBJ2-5	.	TRBV20-1	CSAGGSASGQETQYF	TGCAGTGCAGGGGGGTCGGCCTCGGGCCAAGAGACCCAGTACTTC
.	TRBJ2-7	.	TRBV7-2	CASRLWTDSYEQYF	TGTGCCAGCAGGCTATGGACAGACTCCTACGAGCAGTACTTC
many	TRBJ1-2	.	TRBV7-2	CASSPEGAGQYGYTF	TGTGCCAGCAGCCCCGAAGGGGCCGGGCAATATGGCTACACCTTC
.	TRBJ1-6	TRBD1	TRBV4-3	CASSQDSGTGGPNSPLHF	TGCGCCAGCAGCCAAGATTCCGGGACAGGGGGTCCAAATTCACCCCTCCACTTT
.	TRBJ1-1	TRBD1	TRBV6-1	CASRQGGRDTEAFF	TGTGCCAGTCGACAGGGCGGGAGGGACACTGAAGCTTTCTTT
few	TRBJ2-3	.	TRBV7-9	CASSLALGPHYSDTQYF	TGTGCCAGCAGCTTAGCGTTGGGACCGCACTATTCAGATACGCAGTATTTT
.	TRBJ1-2	TRBD1	TRBV4-3	CASSQRTGGNYGYTF	TGCGCCAGCAGCCAACGGACAGGGGGTAACTATGGCTACACCTTC
.	TRBJ2-2	TRBD2	TRBV7-2	CASSLVLAGGIGELFF	TGTGCCAGCAGCTTAGTTCTAGCGGGAGGCATCGGGGAGCTGTTTTTT
.	TRBJ2-2	.	TRBV7-8	CASSLARFSANTGELFF	TGTGCCAGCAGCTTAGCGCGATTTAGCGCGAACACCGGGGAGCTGTTTTTT
.	TRBJ1-1	TRBD1	TRBV7-2	CASTKGGRANTEAFF	TGTGCCAGCACCAAAGGGGGCAGGGCGAACACTGAAGCTTTCTTT
few	TRBJ2-3	TRBD1	TRBV11-3	CASTSIRGTGTTDTQYF	TGTGCCAGCACCTCAATCCGCGGGACAGGTACCACAGATACGCAGTATTTT
few	TRBJ1-5	.	TRBV5-5	CASRRGTDNQPQHF	TGTGCCAGCAGGCGCGGGACGGACAATCAGCCCCAGCATTTT